The 23 T cell receptor beta chains reported below all come from one sample, sequenced in a study of T cells in Graves' hyperthyroidism and ophthalmopathy. Researchers amplified the TCR beta CDR3 regions from RNA transcripts. The primer set for the first-round RT-PCR of the TCR CDR3 was HTBI. TCRdb reanalysed the multiplex PCR reads using MiXCR and keeps one entry per CDR3 protein. This sample has roughly 600,000 distinct CDR3 sequences, with roughly 14% found just once. Sequenced: blood. These receptors were obtained from a woman between 50 and 59 years old with Graves' ophthalmopathy.

Comment on this clonotype: Lacking the conserved final phenylalanine or tryptophan, this CDR3 likely reflects a read error. V and J are TRBV28 and TRBJ2-2, with 8 bases fitting TRBD2. V lost 2 bases and J lost 2; bases outside the gene matches: 1. Looked up from germline, CDR1 is MDHEN and CDR2 is SYDVKM. This CDR3 has 15 residues. DNA of the CDR3: TGTGCCAGCAGTTTAACTAGCGGTAACACCGGGGAGCTGTTTTCT. Protein sequence: CASSLTSGNTGELFS.

This chain uses TRBV6-1 with TRBJ2-6; TRBD1 might be the D (5 bases). V dropped 6 bases and J dropped 0 bases, with 9 bases sitting between them. The CDR3 covers 15 residues. CDR1 is MNHNS and CDR2 is SASEGT in the germline V gene. This CDR3 is CASSVQGSGANVLTF. CDR3 bases: TGTGCCAGCAGCGTTCAGGGCTCTGGGGCCAACGTCCTGACTTTC.

This clonotype showed up just a few times. The J gene is TRBJ1-1, the V gene TRBV28; possibly TRBD1 for D (6 bases). V lost 5 bases, J lost 4 bases, and 11 bases lay in between. The CDR3 covers 13 residues. Looked up from germline, CDR1 is MDHEN and CDR2 is SYDVKM. The CDR3 protein is CASSKTGRTEAFF. The CDR3 DNA sequence: TGTGCCAGCAGTAAGACAGGACGCACTGAAGCTTTCTTT.

In its sample, this clonotype was seen many times. The rearrangement links TRBV20-1 to TRBJ2-1; 7 bases are shared with TRBD2. V lost 0 bases, J lost 7 bases, and 18 bases stayed unmatched. This CDR3 has 18 residues. Germline CDR1 DFQATT, CDR2 SNEGSKA (reference sequence). The CDR3 spells CSARDLGGSLVGGNEQFF. As DNA, the CDR3 is TGCAGTGCTAGAGATTTGGGCGGGAGTCTAGTTGGGGGAAATGAGCAGTTCTTC.

This clonotype was found many times. The chain combines TRBV27 with TRBJ1-2; 9 nucleotides match TRBD1. CDR3 length: 16 amino acids. Germline V gives CDR1 MNHEY, CDR2 SMNVEV (reference sequence). V shed 5 bases, J shed 4 bases, and the junction held 11 bases outside the gene matches. The DNA for the CDR3 is TGTGCCAGCAGTCCTTCATACAGGGGGCGCGCCTATGGCTACACCTTC. It translates to CASSPSYRGRAYGYTF.

This clonotype was detected many times. The V and J genes are TRBV7-9 and TRBJ2-3, with 9 bases that match TRBD1. CDR3 length: 17 residues. The germline CDR1 and CDR2 sequences are SEHNR and FQNEAQ (reference sequence). J lost 5 bases, V lost 6 bases, and 15 bases had no gene match. The CDR3 sequence: CASRKNPGTGHQDTQYF. Written as DNA, the CDR3 is TGTGCCAGCAGAAAAAATCCCGGGACAGGGCATCAAGATACGCAGTATTTT.

This clonotype has more than one count but fewer than ten. V and J are TRBV5-1 and TRBJ2-2; the D gene could be TRBD1 or TRBD2 (6 bases each). This CDR3 has 13 residues. Germline-derived CDR1 and CDR2 are SGHRS and YFSETQ. V lost 0 bases, J lost 9 bases, and 9 bases lay in between. The chain's CDR3 is CASSLVGGRELFF. Written as DNA, the CDR3 is TGCGCCAGCAGCTTGGTGGGGGGCAGGGAGCTGTTTTTT.

This clonotype was found many times. V gene TRBV11-2 combines with J gene TRBJ1-2; 7 positions agree with TRBD1. CDR3 length equals 16 residues. The J segment lost 8 bases and the V segment lost 6 bases, leaving 18 bases of the junction unmatched. CDR1 SGHAT and CDR2 FQNNGV come from the germline V gene. The CDR3 nucleotides read TGTGCCAGCAGTTACTTTCCTGGACAGGTCTCGGAGGGCTACACCTTC. Encoded protein: CASSYFPGQVSEGYTF.

The gene calls are TRBV12-5 and TRBJ2-5, with 14 bases aligning to TRBD2. CDR3 length: 17 amino acids. The V and J ends lost 6 bases and 3 bases, in that order; junction bases with no gene match: 9. Germline assignment: CDR1 LGHNT and CDR2 FRNRAP. In DNA form, the CDR3 reads TGTGCTAGTGGCCCCGGGACTAGCGGGAGTTGGGAAGAGACCCAGTACTTC. Translated: CASGPGTSGSWEETQYF. The variable domain in full, completed from reference TRBV12-5 and TRBJ2-5, reads DARVTQTPRHKVTEMGQEVTMRCQPILGHNTVFWYRQTMMQGLELLAYFRNRAPLDDSGMPKDRFSAEMPDATLATLKIQPSEPRDSAVYFCASGPGTSGSWEETQYFGPGTRLLVL.

As concerns this clonotype: It may be a read error: a sequence one base away is much more abundant. This sequence joins TRBV14 and TRBJ2-2, with D hard to call. The germline V gene encodes CDR1 SGHDN and CDR2 FVKESK. The CDR3 totals 16 residues. V lost 0 bases to trimming and J lost 4 bases, with 12 bases between them. CDR3 region: CASSQDLVASTGELFF. The CDR3 coding sequence is TGTGCCAGCAGCCAAGATCTGGTAGCAAGCACCGGGGAGCTGTTTTTT.

This clonotype appeared a few times. This chain uses TRBV20-1 with TRBJ1-2; D gene unclear. This CDR3 has 13 residues. Trimming pared 5 bases from V and 4 bases from J, leaving 14 bases between. Germline assignment: CDR1 DFQATT and CDR2 SNEGSKA (reference sequence). CDR3 nucleotides: TGCAGTGCTGAGGACGTCGGGAGCTATGGCTACACCTTC. This sequence encodes CSAEDVGSYGYTF.

This chain joins TRBV9 and TRBJ2-3; 9 bases agree with TRBD2. V shed 0 bases and J 4 bases; nucleotides not matched to a gene: 6. This CDR3 has 16 amino acids. CDR1 SGDLS and CDR2 YYNGEE come from the germline V gene. Here the CDR3 DNA reads TGTGCCAGCAGCGTAGCGGGCGGGAGGGATCCAGATACGCAGTATTTT. Protein sequence: CASSVAGGRDPDTQYF.

CDR3 nucleotides: TGCAGCGCCCTGGCGGACATCTCCTACGAGCAGTACTTC. Translation: CSALADISYEQYF. V gene TRBV29-1 combines with J gene TRBJ2-7, with D perhaps matching TRBD1 (5 bases). The CDR3 has 13 residues. The germline CDR1 and CDR2 sequences are SQVTM and ANQGSEA. V dropped 7 bases and J dropped 0 bases, with 13 bases sitting between them.

This clonotype was detected a few times. V gene TRBV7-6 combines with J gene TRBJ2-1; D not resolved. The CDR3 extends over 14 amino acids. Germline V gives CDR1 SGHVS, CDR2 FNYEAQ. V lost 0 bases to trimming and J lost 5 bases, with 8 bases between them. The CDR3 DNA is TGTGCCAGCAGCTTAGCCCAAGCCCACAATGAGCAGTTCTTC. It specifies CASSLAQAHNEQFF.

The table lists this clonotype with many counts. V usage is TRBV7-3 and J usage is TRBJ1-5, with D unresolved. Between the trimmed V and J ends, which lost 1 base and 6 bases, there was a span of 7 bases. The CDR3 is 13 amino acids. The germline CDR1 and CDR2 sequences are SGHTA and FQGTGA. In nucleotides, the CDR3 is TGTGCCAGCAGCTTAATGGAGGGTCAGCCCCAGCATTTT. It codes for CASSLMEGQPQHF. The full variable domain, rest sourced from reference TRBV7-3 and TRBJ1-5, is GAGVSQTPSNKVTEKGKYVELRCDPISGHTALYWYRQSLGQGPEFLIYFQGTGAADDSGLPNDRFFAVRPEGSVSTLKIQRTERGDSAVYLCASSLMEGQPQHFGDGTRLSIL.

There are many counts of this clonotype. The rearrangement joins TRBV18 to TRBJ2-1; 9 nucleotides agree with TRBD2. The trim removed 3 bases at V and 6 bases at J, leaving 12 bases unmatched. The germline CDR1 and CDR2 sequences are KGHSH and LQKENI. The CDR3 runs 17 residues. CDR3 sequence (DNA): TGTGCCAGCTCACCCCCGAGGGTCAAGCGGGAGGTCAATGAGCAGTTCTTC. Encoded protein: CASSPPRVKREVNEQFF.

This clonotype appeared many times. The chain has TRBV5-1 and TRBJ1-6; D is uncertain. V gave up 0 bases and J gave up 5 bases, with 12 bases separating them. CDR1 and CDR2 (germline): SGHRS, YFSETQ. The CDR3 length is 16 residues. CDR3: CASSLEVGGNNSPLHF. In DNA form, the CDR3 reads TGCGCCAGCAGCTTGGAAGTCGGAGGGAATAATTCACCCCTCCACTTT. The whole variable domain, remainder taken from reference TRBV5-1 and TRBJ1-6, is KAGVTQTPRYLIKTRGQQVTLSCSPISGHRSVSWYQQTPGQGLQFLFEYFSETQRNKGNFPGRFSGRQFSNSRSEMNVSTLELGDSALYLCASSLEVGGNNSPLHFGNGTRLTVT.

Note on this clonotype: A much larger clone differs by one base, so this may be a read error. The chain recombines TRBV12-3 or TRBV12-4 with TRBJ2-3; perhaps TRBD1 as D (5 bases). The germline V and J ends were trimmed by 11 bases and 0 bases, with 15 bases remaining between them. This CDR3 comprises 14 residues. CDR3 sequence: CAGNQGISTDTQYF. The DNA of the CDR3 is TGTGCCGGCAACCAGGGTATCAGCACAGATACGCAGTATTTT.

This clonotype appeared many times. This sequence joins TRBV3-1 and TRBJ2-2; 9 bases fit TRBD1. Germline-derived CDR1 and CDR2 are LGHDT and YNNKEL (reference sequence). V trimming: 1 base; J trimming: 5 bases; junction bases outside the gene matches: 5. CDR3 size: 16 residues. CDR3 sequence (DNA): TGTGCCAGCAGCCAAGCACAGGGGGCGTCGACCGGGGAGCTGTTTTTT. Protein product: CASSQAQGASTGELFF.

This clonotype showed up just a few times. V usage is TRBV4-2 and J usage is TRBJ2-4; 9 nucleotides match TRBD1. Germline lookup yields CDR1 LGHNA and CDR2 YNFKEQ. The CDR3 is 17 residues long. J lost 8 bases, V lost 5 bases, and 16 bases had no gene match. This CDR3 reads CASSTGTGFSSADIQYF. The CDR3 DNA is TGTGCCAGCAGCACCGGGACAGGGTTTTCATCCGCGGACATTCAGTACTTC.

This clonotype was found many times. The chain employs TRBV11-3 and TRBJ2-2, with D unclear. V lost 2 bases and J 4 bases, leaving 8 bases between the germline ends. The CDR3 extends over 14 amino acids. From germline, CDR1 is SGHNT and CDR2 YENEEA. CDR3 residues: CASSLRQFTGELFF. Here the CDR3 DNA reads TGTGCCAGCAGCTTAAGGCAGTTCACCGGGGAGCTGTTTTTT.

This clonotype has a handful of counts. The V gene is TRBV29-1, the J gene TRBJ2-7; no clear D. V dropped 6 bases and J dropped 1 base, with 10 bases sitting between them. The germline CDR1 and CDR2 sequences are SQVTM and ANQGSEA. The CDR3 is 12 residues long. The DNA of the CDR3 is TGCAGCGTCGCCGACGGTTCCTACGAGCAGTACTTC. Translating it yields CSVADGSYEQYF.

This clonotype was counted ten times or more. This chain links TRBV12-3 or TRBV12-4 with TRBJ2-3; D tentatively fits TRBD1 or TRBD2 (5 bases each). This CDR3 comprises 15 residues. V was shortened by 3 bases and J by 1 base, with 11 bases between the two germline ends. CDR3 loop: CASSLLTGRTDTQYF. The DNA of the CDR3 is TGTGCCAGCAGTTTGTTGACGGGACGCACAGATACGCAGTATTTT.